The clone carrying this T cell receptor beta chain appeared once. This specimen comes from a study of T-cell reconstitution after alpha-beta-depleted transplantation in children. This sample's TCRbeta library carried unique molecular identifier barcodes. TCRdb reprocessed the PCR reads with MiXCR, giving one entry per CDR3 protein. There are some 520,000 distinct CDR3 sequences in the sample; approximately 32% occur only once, and around 2.5% lies in the top ten. The sequence was obtained from a human donor who donated a stem cell graft to a child with aplastic anemia. The sequences come from PBMCs from the stem cell graft donor, collected from the stem cell graft.

Written as DNA, the CDR3 is TGTGCCAGCAGCCAAGGGGGTCCGTCCGGGGAGCTGTTTTTT. Residues: CASSQGGPSGELFF. The chain has TRBV7-8 and TRBJ2-2; TRBD1 might be the D (6 bases). This CDR3 has 14 residues. Germline CDR1 SGHVS, CDR2 FQNEAQ. V lost 5 bases to trimming and J lost 6 bases, with 13 bases between them. Full variable domain (remainder filled in from reference TRBV7-8 and TRBJ2-2): GAGVSQSPRYKVAKRGQDVALRCDPISGHVSLFWYQQALGQGPEFLTYFQNEAQLDKSGLPSDRFFAERPEGSVSTLKIQRTQQEDSAVYLCASSQGGPSGELFFGEGSRLTVL.